The T cell receptor beta chain described here comes from a study of shared clonotypes between healthy human individuals. Execution of the assay was at deep level. TCRdb's copy holds only in-frame clones and misses some; the assay was immunoSEQ multiplex PCR. Here the sample spans around 1.6 million clones, 98% being singletons. Naive CD45RA+ and memory CD45RA-negative subsets were split from CD4+ cells. With respect to this clone: Its specificity is not known.

The V gene's germline CDR1 is SGHTS and CDR2 YDEGEE. Trimming took 5 bases from V and 6 from J; bases not matched to a gene: 14. The CDR3 is made up of 15 amino acids. Study observations and caveats: In general, naive subsets displayed greater estimated richness than memory subsets did. Sequencing depth was expected to affect clonotype sharing among donors.

This receptor was identified in a man aged 30-40 years in good health. The chain recombines TRBV5-8 with TRBJ2-7, with 7 bases lining up with TRBD1. The sequenced sample consisted of naive CD4+ T cells sorted from blood. Documented subset: CD45RA+ positively selected. The CDR3 protein is CASSSGTVGTAEQYF. For the CDR3, the DNA is TGTGCCAGCAGTTCGGGGACAGTCGGGACGGCCGAGCAGTACTTC.